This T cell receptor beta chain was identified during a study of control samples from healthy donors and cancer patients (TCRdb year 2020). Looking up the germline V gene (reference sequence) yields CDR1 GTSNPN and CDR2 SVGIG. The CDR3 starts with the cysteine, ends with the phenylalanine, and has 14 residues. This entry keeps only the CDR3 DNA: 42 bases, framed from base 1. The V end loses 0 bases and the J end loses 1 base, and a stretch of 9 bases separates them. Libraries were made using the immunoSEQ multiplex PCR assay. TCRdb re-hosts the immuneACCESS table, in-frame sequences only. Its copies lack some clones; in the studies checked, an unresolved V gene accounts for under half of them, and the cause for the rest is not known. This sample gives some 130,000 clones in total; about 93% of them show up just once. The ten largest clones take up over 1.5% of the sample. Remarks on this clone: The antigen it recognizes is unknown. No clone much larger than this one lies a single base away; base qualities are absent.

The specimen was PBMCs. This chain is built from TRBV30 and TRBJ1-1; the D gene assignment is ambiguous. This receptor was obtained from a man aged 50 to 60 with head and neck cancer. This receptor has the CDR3 CAWSVGIGNTEAFF. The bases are TGTGCCTGGAGTGTAGGGATTGGGAACACTGAAGCTTTCTTT.